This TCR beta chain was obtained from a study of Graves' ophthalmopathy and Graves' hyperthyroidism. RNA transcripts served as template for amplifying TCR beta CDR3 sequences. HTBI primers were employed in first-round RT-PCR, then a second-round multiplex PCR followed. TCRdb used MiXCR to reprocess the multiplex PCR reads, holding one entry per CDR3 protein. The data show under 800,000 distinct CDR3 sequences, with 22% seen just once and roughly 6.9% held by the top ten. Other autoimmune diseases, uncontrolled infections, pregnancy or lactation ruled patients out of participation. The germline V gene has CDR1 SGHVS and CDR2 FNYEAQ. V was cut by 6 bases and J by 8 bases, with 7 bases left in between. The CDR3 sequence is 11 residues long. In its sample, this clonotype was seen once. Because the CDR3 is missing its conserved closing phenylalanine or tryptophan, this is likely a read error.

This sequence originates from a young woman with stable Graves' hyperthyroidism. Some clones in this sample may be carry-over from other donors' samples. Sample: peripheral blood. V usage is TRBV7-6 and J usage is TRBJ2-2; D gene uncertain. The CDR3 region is CASSFLGELFS. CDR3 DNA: TGTGCCAGCAGTTTCCTGGGGGAGCTGTTTTCT.